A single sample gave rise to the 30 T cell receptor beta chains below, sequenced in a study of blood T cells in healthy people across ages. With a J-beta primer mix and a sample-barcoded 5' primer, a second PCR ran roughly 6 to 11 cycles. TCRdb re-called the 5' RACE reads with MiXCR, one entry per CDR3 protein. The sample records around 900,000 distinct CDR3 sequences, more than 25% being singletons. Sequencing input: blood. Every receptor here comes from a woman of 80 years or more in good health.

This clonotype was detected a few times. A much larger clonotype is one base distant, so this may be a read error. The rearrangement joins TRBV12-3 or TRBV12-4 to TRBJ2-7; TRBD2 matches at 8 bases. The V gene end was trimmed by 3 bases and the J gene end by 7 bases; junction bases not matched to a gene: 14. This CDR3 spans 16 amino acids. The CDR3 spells CASSFPGTRRKNEQYF. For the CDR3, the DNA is TGTGCCAGCAGTTTCCCCGGGACTAGGCGGAAAAATGAGCAGTACTTC.

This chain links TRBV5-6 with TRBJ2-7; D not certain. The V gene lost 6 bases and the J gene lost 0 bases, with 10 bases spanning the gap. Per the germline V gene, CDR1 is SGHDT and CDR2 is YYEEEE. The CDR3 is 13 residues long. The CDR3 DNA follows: TGTGCCAGCACCGACCCTCTCTCCTACGAGCAGTACTTC. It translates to CASTDPLSYEQYF.

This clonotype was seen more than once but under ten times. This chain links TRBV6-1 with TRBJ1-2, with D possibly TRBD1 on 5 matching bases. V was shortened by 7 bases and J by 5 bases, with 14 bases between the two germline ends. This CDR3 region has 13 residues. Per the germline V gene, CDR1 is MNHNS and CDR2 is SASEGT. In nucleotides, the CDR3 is TGTGCCAGCACCTCTGACAGAATATATGGCTACACCTTC. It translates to CASTSDRIYGYTF.

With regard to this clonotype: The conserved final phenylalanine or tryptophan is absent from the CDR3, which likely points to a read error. DNA of the CDR3: TGCAGTGCTAGAGCCCAGGGGAACTATGGCTACACCTAC. Its translation is CSARAQGNYGYTY. This sequence joins TRBV20-1 and TRBJ1-2; D may be TRBD1 (6 bases). Germline lookup yields CDR1 DFQATT and CDR2 SNEGSKA (reference sequence). V shed 1 base and J shed 2 bases, with 8 bases lying between them. The CDR3 is made up of 13 amino acids.

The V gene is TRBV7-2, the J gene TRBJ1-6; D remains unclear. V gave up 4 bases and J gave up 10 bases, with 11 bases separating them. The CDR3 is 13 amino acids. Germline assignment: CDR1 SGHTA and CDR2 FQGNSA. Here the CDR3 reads CASSSGTLSPLHF. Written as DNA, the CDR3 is TGTGCCAGCAGCTCTGGTACCCTCTCACCCCTCCACTTT.

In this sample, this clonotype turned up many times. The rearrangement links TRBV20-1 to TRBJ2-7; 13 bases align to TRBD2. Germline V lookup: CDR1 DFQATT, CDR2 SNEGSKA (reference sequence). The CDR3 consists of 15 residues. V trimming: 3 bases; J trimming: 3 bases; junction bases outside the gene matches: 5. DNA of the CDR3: TGCAGTGCTAGGGGGGGACTAGCGGGGAACTACGAGCAGTACTTC. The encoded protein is CSARGGLAGNYEQYF.

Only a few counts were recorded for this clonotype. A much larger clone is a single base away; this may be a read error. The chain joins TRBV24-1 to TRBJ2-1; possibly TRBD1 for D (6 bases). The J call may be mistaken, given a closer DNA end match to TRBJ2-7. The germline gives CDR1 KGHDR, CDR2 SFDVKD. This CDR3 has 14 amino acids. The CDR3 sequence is CATSGQGLYNEQYF. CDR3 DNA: TGTGCCACCAGTGGCCAGGGGCTTTACAATGAGCAGTACTTC.

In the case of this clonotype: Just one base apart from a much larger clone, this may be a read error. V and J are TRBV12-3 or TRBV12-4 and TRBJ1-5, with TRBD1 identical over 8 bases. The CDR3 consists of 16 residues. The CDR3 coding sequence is TGTGCCAGCAGGTTAGGCCTGGACAGGGTCCCTCAGCCCCAGCATTTT. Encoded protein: CASRLGLDRVPQPQHF.

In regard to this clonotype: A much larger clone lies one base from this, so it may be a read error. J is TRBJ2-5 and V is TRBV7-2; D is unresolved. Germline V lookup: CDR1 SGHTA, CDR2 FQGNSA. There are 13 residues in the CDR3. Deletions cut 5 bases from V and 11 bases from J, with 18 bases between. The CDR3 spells CASSHGRGNEQYF. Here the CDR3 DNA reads TGTGCCAGCAGCCACGGACGAGGAAATGAGCAGTACTTC. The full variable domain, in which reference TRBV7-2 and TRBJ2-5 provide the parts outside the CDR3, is GAGVSQSPSNKVTEKGKDVELRCDPISGHTALYWYRQSLGQGLEFLIYFQGNSAPDKSGLPSDRFSAERTGGSVSTLTIQRTQQEDSAVYLCASSHGRGNEQYFGPGTRLLVL.

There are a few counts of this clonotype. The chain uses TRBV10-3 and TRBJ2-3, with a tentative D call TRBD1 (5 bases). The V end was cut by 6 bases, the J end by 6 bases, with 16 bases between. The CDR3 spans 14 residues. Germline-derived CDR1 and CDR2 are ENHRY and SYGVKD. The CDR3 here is CAISLDTTWDTQYF. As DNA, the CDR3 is TGTGCCATCAGCTTGGACACAACCTGGGATACGCAGTATTTT.

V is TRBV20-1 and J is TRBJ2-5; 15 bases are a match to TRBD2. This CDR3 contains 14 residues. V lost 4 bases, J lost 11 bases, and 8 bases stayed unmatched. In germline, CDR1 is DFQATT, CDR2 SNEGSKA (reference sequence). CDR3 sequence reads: CSATRTSGGVGQYF. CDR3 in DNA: TGCAGTGCTACACGGACTAGCGGGGGGGTAGGGCAGTACTTC.

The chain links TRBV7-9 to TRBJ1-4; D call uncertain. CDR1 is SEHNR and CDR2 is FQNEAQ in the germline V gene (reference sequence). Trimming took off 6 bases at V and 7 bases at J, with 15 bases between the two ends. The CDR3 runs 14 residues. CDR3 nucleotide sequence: TGTGCCAGCAGGTCGGGAGGCACCTTTGAAAAACTGTTTTTT. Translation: CASRSGGTFEKLFF.

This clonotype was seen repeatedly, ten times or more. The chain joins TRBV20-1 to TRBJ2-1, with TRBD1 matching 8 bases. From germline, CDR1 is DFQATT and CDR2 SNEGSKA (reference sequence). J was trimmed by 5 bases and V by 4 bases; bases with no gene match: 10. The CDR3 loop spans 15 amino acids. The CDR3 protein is CSAKKGRGLNNEQFF. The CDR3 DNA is TGCAGTGCTAAAAAAGGCAGGGGGCTCAACAATGAGCAGTTCTTC.

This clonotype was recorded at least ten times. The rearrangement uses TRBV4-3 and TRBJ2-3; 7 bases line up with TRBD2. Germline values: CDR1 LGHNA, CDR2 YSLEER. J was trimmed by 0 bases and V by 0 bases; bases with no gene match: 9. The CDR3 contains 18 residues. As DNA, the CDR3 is TGCGCCAGCAGCCAAGAGTTCGGGGGACTAAGTAGCACAGATACGCAGTATTTT. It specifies CASSQEFGGLSSTDTQYF.

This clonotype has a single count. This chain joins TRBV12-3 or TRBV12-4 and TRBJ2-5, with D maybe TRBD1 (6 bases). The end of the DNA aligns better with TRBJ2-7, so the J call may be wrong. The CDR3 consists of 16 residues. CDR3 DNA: TGTGCCAGCAGTTTAGTAGGGGGAATGGGGTTCTACGAGCAGTACTTC. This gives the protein CASSLVGGMGFYEQYF.

The CDR3 is CASSQEWTPLNTGELFF. CDR3 nucleotides: TGTGCCAGCAGCCAAGAGTGGACACCCTTAAACACCGGGGAGCTGTTTTTT. This sequence joins TRBV4-2 and TRBJ2-2; TRBD1 might be the D (5 bases). The V end lost 0 bases, the J end lost 2 bases, and 13 bases lay between the germline ends. CDR1 is LGHNA and CDR2 is YNFKEQ in the germline V gene. This CDR3 region has 17 residues.

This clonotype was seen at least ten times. The CDR3 loop reads CASSGDRGQYF. The CDR3 DNA is TGTGCCAGCAGCGGGGACAGGGGGCAGTACTTC. The chain couples TRBV7-9 to TRBJ2-7; 10 bases line up with TRBD1. The CDR3 has 11 amino acids. The germline V gene has CDR1 SEHNR and CDR2 FQNEAQ (reference sequence). With 5 bases clipped from V and 9 bases from J, the junction kept 1 base outside the gene matches.

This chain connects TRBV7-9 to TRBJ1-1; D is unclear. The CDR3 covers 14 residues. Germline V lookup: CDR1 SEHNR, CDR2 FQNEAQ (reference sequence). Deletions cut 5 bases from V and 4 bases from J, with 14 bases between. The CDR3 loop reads CASSQGFMGTEAFF. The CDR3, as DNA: TGTGCCAGCAGCCAAGGGTTTATGGGCACTGAAGCTTTCTTT.

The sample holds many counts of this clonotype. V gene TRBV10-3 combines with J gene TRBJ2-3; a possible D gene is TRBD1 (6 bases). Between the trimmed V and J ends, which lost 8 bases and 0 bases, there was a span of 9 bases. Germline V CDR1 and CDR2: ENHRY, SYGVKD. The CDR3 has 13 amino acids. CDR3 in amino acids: CAIGGGSTDTQYF. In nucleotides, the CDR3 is TGTGCCATCGGGGGCGGGAGCACAGATACGCAGTATTTT.

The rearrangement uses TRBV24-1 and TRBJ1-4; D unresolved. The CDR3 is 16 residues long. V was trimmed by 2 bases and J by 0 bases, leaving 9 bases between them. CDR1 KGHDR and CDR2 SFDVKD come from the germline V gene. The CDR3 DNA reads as TGTGCCACCAGTGATTCCAGGAGCTCAACTAATGAAAAACTGTTTTTT. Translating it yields CATSDSRSSTNEKLFF.

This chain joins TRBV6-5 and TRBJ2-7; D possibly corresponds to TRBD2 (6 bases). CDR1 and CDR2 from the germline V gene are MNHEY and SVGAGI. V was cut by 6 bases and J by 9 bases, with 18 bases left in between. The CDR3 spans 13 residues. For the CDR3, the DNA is TGTGCCAGCAGCTTAGGGCCAGAGGGAGGGCAGTACTTC. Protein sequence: CASSLGPEGGQYF.

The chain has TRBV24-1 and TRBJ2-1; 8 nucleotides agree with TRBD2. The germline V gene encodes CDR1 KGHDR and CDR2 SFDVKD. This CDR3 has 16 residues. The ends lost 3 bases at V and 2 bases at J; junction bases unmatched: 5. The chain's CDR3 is CATSDPLAGTYNEQFF. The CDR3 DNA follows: TGTGCCACCAGTGATCCCCTAGCGGGCACCTACAATGAGCAGTTCTTC.

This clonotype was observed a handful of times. For the CDR3, the DNA is TGTGCCAGTAGTGTAGCCGGGACAGGGGCCAACGTCCTGACTTTC. Translated: CASSVAGTGANVLTF. This chain connects TRBV19 to TRBJ2-6; TRBD1 might be the D (6 bases). V was clipped by 5 bases and J by 4 bases, with 12 bases between them. Germline V gene sequence: CDR1 LNHDA, CDR2 SQIVND (reference sequence). The CDR3 covers 15 residues.

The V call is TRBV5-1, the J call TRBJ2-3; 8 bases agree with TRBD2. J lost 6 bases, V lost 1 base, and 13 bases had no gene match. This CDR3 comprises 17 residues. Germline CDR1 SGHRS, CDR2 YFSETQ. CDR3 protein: CASSLLGRAGVFDTQYF. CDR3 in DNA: TGCGCCAGCAGCTTGTTGGGGCGAGCGGGGGTGTTTGATACGCAGTATTTT.

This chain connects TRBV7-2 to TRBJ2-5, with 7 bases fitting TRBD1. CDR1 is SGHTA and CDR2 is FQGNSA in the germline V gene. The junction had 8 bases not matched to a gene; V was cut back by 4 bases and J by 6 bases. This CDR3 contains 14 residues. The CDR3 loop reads CASSSTGTAKTQYF. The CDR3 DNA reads TGTGCCAGCAGCTCGACCGGGACAGCGAAGACCCAGTACTTC.

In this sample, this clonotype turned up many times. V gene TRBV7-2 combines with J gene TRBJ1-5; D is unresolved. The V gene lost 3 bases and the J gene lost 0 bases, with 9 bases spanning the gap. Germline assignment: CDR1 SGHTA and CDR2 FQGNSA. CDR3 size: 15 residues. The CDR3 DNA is TGTGCCAGCAGCTTGGGCCAGAATAGCAATCAGCCCCAGCATTTT. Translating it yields CASSLGQNSNQPQHF.

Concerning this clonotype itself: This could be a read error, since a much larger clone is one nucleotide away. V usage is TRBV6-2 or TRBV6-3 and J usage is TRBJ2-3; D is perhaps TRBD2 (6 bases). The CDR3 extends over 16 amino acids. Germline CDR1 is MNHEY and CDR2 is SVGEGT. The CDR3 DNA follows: TGTGCCAGCAGATCCATAGCGGATATGATCACAGATGCGCAGTATTTT. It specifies CASRSIADMITDAQYF.

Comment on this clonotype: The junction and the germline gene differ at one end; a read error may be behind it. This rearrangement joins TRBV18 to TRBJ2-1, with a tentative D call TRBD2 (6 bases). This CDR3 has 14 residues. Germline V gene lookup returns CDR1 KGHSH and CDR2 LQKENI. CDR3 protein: CTSSPTGVYNEQFF. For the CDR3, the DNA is TGTACCAGCTCACCAACGGGGGTTTACAATGAGCAGTTCTTC.

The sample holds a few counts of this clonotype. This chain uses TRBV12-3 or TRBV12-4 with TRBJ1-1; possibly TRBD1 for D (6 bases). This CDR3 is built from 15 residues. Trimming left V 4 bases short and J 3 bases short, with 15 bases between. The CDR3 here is CASSSTGRLDTEAFF. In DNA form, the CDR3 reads TGTGCCAGCAGTTCCACAGGGCGCCTGGACACTGAAGCTTTCTTT.

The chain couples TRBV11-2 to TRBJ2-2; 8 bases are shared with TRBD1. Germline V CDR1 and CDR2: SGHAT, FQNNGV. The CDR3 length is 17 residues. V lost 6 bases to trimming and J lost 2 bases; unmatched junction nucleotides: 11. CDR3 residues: CASRGDRFTPNTGELFF. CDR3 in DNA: TGTGCCAGCAGGGGGGACAGGTTTACACCAAACACCGGGGAGCTGTTTTTT.